This TCR beta chain was profiled in a study of CD8 T cells in Susac syndrome. With random hexamers, about 0.5 to 1 ug RNA was reverse transcribed. The immunoSEQ assay covered 54 Vbeta and 13 Jbeta segments for CDR3. TCRdb reprocessed the immunoSEQ multiplex PCR reads with MiXCR, giving one entry per CDR3 protein. The sample holds 160,000 or so distinct CDR3 sequences; approximately 95% are singletons and the top ten take 0.15% to 0.2%. Germline V CDR1 and CDR2: MGHDK, SYGVNS. CDR3 length: 14 amino acids. Trimming left V 8 bases short and J 6 bases short, with 20 bases between. In the multiple sclerosis control group, patients were treatment-naive and had stable or active relapsing-remitting disease. Negative magnetic isolation gave CD8+ and CD4+ cells; FACS enriched CD8+ TEMRA.

Input material: CD8+ T cells from PBMCs. This rearrangement joins TRBV25-1 to TRBJ2-7; D remains ambiguous. This clonotype was sampled from a human donor with multiple sclerosis. This chain's CDR3 is CASSPGIGFGEQYF. CDR3 sequence (DNA): TGTGCCAGCTCTCCCGGTATCGGGTTCGGCGAGCAGTACTTC.